Listed below are T cell receptor beta chains from one sample, sequenced in a study of cytomegalovirus exposure and HLA in healthy donors. This table comes from immunoSEQ multiplex PCR, and its TCRdb copy is limited to in-frame clones, with some not included. Among around 140,000 clones listed, around 72% were seen once. The sequenced sample consisted of PBMCs. Receptor source: a man aged 45-65 years in good health and CMV-seropositive. Both conserved end residues are part of each CDR3. The order of the fields is V gene, CDR3 length, J gene, CDR3 protein.

TRBV27,13,TRBJ2-4,CASKNRGRDIQYF
TRBV25-1,10,TRBJ2-7,CASSEDRSYF
TRBV14,12,TRBJ1-1,CASSLQGNEAFF
TRBV19,12,TRBJ1-1,CASSQGNTEAFF
TRBV5-5,15,TRBJ1-1,CASSLHRDRSPEAFF
TRBV29-1,19,TRBJ2-1,CSVLRLGLAGGPSYNEQFF
TRBV27,14,-,CASSLRGAHYEQYF
TRBV2,12,TRBJ2-7,CASSVQSYEQYF
TRBV4-1,16,TRBJ2-4,CASSQGTSGSLYIQYF
TRBV6-1,12,TRBJ2-7,CASRSVSYEQYF
TRBV6-1,14,TRBJ1-5,CASSARVGNQPQHF
TRBV11-2,14,TRBJ1-2,CASSPRETVYGYTF
TRBV7-2,14,TRBJ2-7,CASSLVLLSYEQYF
TRBV27,14,TRBJ1-6,CASSTGGGRFTLHF
TRBV5-4,14,TRBJ2-7,CASSPATGPYEQYF
TRBV6-6,14,TRBJ2-7,CASSYPQGGSEQYF
TRBV2,14,TRBJ1-2,CASLIAQRNYGYTF
TRBV27,15,TRBJ1-4,CASRPTTGVIGKLFF
TRBV19,14,TRBJ1-2,CASSISGILAGYTF
TRBV9,15,TRBJ2-3,CASSVAEGRGNTQYF
TRBV6-6,13,TRBJ1-1,CASSPPAGGSAFF
TRBV4-2,16,TRBJ2-3,CASSQAGGRNTDTQYF
TRBV5-1,13,TRBJ1-2,CASKGAEGYGYTF
TRBV5-4,18,TRBJ2-2,CASSPGGGGRTNTGALFF